This T cell receptor (beta chain) stems from a study of cytomegalovirus exposure and HLA in healthy donors. TCRdb keeps only in-frame clones here, not all; method: immunoSEQ multiplex PCR. Among about 98,000 clones listed, roughly 87% were seen once. Comments on this clone: Antigen unknown.

The CDR3 consists of 14 residues. Germline V gene lookup returns CDR1 SGHNT and CDR2 YYREEE (reference sequence). V was trimmed by 0 bases and J by 3 bases, leaving 9 bases between them. General study results and limits: Among the CMV-associated chains, a few were confirmed in vitro as specific for CMV antigens. The study found most TCR sequences rare, yet found some public TCRs in many donors.

Sequencing was done on a sample of PBMCs. The rearrangement links TRBV5-4 to TRBJ1-1; D possibly corresponds to TRBD1 (5 bases). This clonotype was sampled from a man aged 18 to 30 in good health and CMV-seropositive. The CDR3 DNA follows: TGTGCCAGCAGCTTGGTCGGGGGGTACACTGAAGCTTTCTTT. Its protein product is CASSLVGGYTEAFF. The whole variable domain, filled in from reference TRBV5-4 and TRBJ1-1, reads ETGVTQSPTHLIKTRGQQVTLRCSSQSGHNTVSWYQQALGQGPQFIFQYYREEENGRGNFPPRFSGLQFPNYSSELNVNALELDDSALYLCASSLVGGYTEAFFGQGTRLTVV.